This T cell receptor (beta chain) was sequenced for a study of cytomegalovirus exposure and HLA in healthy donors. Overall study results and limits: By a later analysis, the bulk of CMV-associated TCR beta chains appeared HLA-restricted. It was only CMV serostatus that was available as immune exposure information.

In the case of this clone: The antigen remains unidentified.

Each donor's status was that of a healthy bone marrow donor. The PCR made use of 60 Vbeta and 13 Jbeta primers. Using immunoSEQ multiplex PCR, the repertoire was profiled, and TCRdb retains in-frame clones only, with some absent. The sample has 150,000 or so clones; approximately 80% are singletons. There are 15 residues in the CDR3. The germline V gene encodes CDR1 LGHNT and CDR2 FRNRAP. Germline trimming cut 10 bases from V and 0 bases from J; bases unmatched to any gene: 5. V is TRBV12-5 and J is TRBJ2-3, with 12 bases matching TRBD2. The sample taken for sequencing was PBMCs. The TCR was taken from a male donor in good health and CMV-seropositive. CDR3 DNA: TGTGCTATAAGGACTAGCGGGGCCAGCACAGATACGCAGTATTTT. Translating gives CAIRTSGASTDTQYF.